Listed here is a single T cell receptor (beta chain). The antigen remains undetermined. A J-beta primer mix and a sample-barcoded 5' primer were used in a second PCR of about 6 to 12 cycles. Each TCR beta cDNA got a 12-nucleotide random molecular identifier. TCRdb fed the 5' RACE reads into MiXCR, producing one record per CDR3 protein. The sample has around 1.7 million distinct CDR3 sequences, 28% seen once; the top ten hold roughly 8%. The sample originates from a study of blood T cells in healthy people across ages. Across the study: The template switching approach captured approximately one barcoded beta molecule for every two T cells. Findings of the study overall: Estimated diversity, derived from one million T cells, was regarded as an underestimate.

Peripheral blood from each donor was collected in a volume of approximately 10 milliliters. Trimming took off 0 bases at V and 4 bases at J, with 5 bases between the two ends. The CDR3 contains 13 residues. Germline CDR1 reads LNHNV; CDR2 reads YYDKDF (reference sequence). The specimen sequenced was blood. This chain uses TRBV15 with TRBJ2-3; D unclear. The receptor was isolated from a young woman in good health. The CDR3 nucleotides are TGTGCCACCAGCAGAGATTTACCAGATACGCAGTATTTT. Its protein product is CATSRDLPDTQYF.